This T cell receptor beta chain comes out of a study of blood T cell dynamics during melanoma immunotherapy. Study findings and constraints: Clones driving repertoire changes may be melanoma-specific or general immune activation.

The sample's time point: week 3, after first cycle of checkpoint inhibitor. Disease control meant complete response, partial response or stable disease at 12 weeks. Assay: immunoSEQ multiplex PCR; the TCRdb copy retains only in-frame clones and omits some. The profile shows roughly 4,700 clones, around 78% of them singletons. Worth noting for this clone: Its matching antigen is unknown.

V gave up 5 bases and J gave up 0 bases, with 19 bases separating them. CDR3 length equals 17 residues. CDR1 SEHNR and CDR2 FQNEAQ come from the germline V gene (reference sequence). This chain uses TRBV7-9 with TRBJ1-2, with D possibly being TRBD1 (5 bases). This sample comprised blood, obtained from a patient treated with checkpoint blockade. The TCR sequence derives from a human donor with melanoma. The CDR3 coding sequence is TGTGCCAGCAGCCCACGGGACGGACTACCGACTAACTATGGCTACACCTTC. It codes for CASSPRDGLPTNYGYTF.